This is a list of T cell receptor beta chains from one sample in a study of OX40 agonist ivuxolimab in advanced cancers. This table comes from immunoSEQ multiplex PCR, and its TCRdb copy is limited to in-frame clones, with some not included. The sample shows 50,000 to 75,000 clones, around 86% of them seen only once. This sample comprised CD4+ or CD8+ T cells sorted from blood, obtained in a trial of the OX40 agonist ivuxolimab. The receptors were sampled from an adult with an advanced solid tumor such as melanoma, head and neck, liver or kidney cancer. Both conserved end residues are trimmed from each CDR3.

j_gene,v_gene,CDR3aa
TRBJ2-3,TRBV7-2,ASSFFVATDTQY
TRBJ2-2,TRBV7-7,ASSPQGAGTGELF
TRBJ2-7,TRBV4-1,ASSQDLGFSYEQY
TRBJ2-7,TRBV18,ASSPLVNEQY
TRBJ1-2,TRBV6-4,ARGGGWNYGYT
-,TRBV5-4,ASSFVGSYEQY
TRBJ1-6,TRBV14,ASSQGGLDSPLH
TRBJ2-1,TRBV5-1,ASSPGGGFTNEQF
TRBJ2-4,TRBV19,ASSTPWDGENIQY
TRBJ1-2,TRBV6-5,ASSSTGTLVRGYT
TRBJ2-7,TRBV4-2,ASSQTSGGTRAYEQY
TRBJ2-3,TRBV7-2,ASSLSPSTDTQY
TRBJ2-2,TRBV11-2,ASRAGTSGSGELF
TRBJ1-3,TRBV7-8,ASSLAHPSSGNTIY
TRBJ2-7,TRBV5-4,ASSPFTGTSGGAHEQY
TRBJ1-2,TRBV29-1,SVVVLGGYT
TRBJ1-1,TRBV7-9,ASSARQSPEAF
TRBJ2-5,TRBV2,ASSDRAAMEETQY
TRBJ1-2,TRBV13,ASSLSVGGLYGYT
TRBJ2-6,TRBV19,ASSIPRTGVSGANVLT
TRBJ2-7,TRBV5-1,ASSLEGTGGPYEQY
TRBJ2-2,TRBV28,ASSSGQGGKTGELF
TRBJ1-2,TRBV7-6,ASSLEPGYGYT
TRBJ1-2,TRBV6-6,ASSYSERGWDYGYT
TRBJ2-3,TRBV11-3,ASSLGGYDTQY
TRBJ1-5,TRBV25-1,ASSEFGPGQPQH
TRBJ2-1,TRBV5-1,ASSLDTYRDYNEQF
TRBJ2-1,TRBV4-2,ASSQDRGTGGRYNEQF
TRBJ1-6,TRBV6-1,ASTPDGGLSFGS
TRBJ1-3,TRBV19,ASSRGTGSGNTIY
TRBJ2-5,TRBV23-1,ASSQPDSQETQY
TRBJ2-2,TRBV5-4,ASSPWVGELF
TRBJ1-4,TRBV27,ASSLAGQGNEKLF
TRBJ2-6,TRBV7-4,ASSVYTSSQSRANVLT
TRBJ2-7,TRBV9,ASSDLAREQY
TRBJ1-1,TRBV5-6,ASSYGDRGRIGTEAF
TRBJ1-6,TRBV9,ASSALVGTGPNSPLH
TRBJ1-3,TRBV7-9,ASSSGQGAGNTIY
TRBJ1-3,TRBV19,ASRDPSSGNTIY
TRBJ1-4,TRBV29-1,SVGANTNEKLF
TRBJ1-5,TRBV30,AWNGPDSNQPQH
TRBJ1-2,TRBV19,ASSLDRGNYGYT
TRBJ1-1,TRBV2,ASSEYPLNTEAF
TRBJ2-3,TRBV29-1,SVGASFTNTQY
TRBJ1-3,TRBV19,ASSGSRQGYGNTIY
TRBJ2-2,TRBV4-1,ASSYSLLQGSNTGELF
TRBJ1-6,TRBV9,ASSVSGTGVSPLH
TRBJ1-2,TRBV6-1,ASSQGTGERGYT